Below are 5 T cell receptor beta chains sequenced from a single sample in a study of blood T cell repertoires in COVID-19. The table came from immunoSEQ multiplex PCR; TCRdb's copy has only in-frame clones and leaves some out. The sample contains under 200,000 clones, around 80% of which appear only once. The sample was peripheral blood. These receptors all stem from a woman of 80 years or more with active or convalescent COVID-19.

V usage is TRBV6-5 and J usage is TRBJ1-3, with no clear D. Germline CDR1 is MNHEY and CDR2 is SVGAGI. V shed 0 bases and J shed 0 bases, with 6 bases lying between them. The CDR3 has 15 amino acids. CDR3 sequence (DNA): TGTGCCAGCAGTTACTCGCACGGCTCTGGAAACACCATATATTTT. It is translated as CASSYSHGSGNTIYF.

The CDR3 reads CSVRGTINTGELFF. CDR3 nucleotides: TGCAGCGTACGGGGGACCATCAACACCGGGGAGCTGTTTTTT. V usage is TRBV29-1 and J usage is TRBJ2-2, with D tentatively TRBD2 (6 bases). V was shortened by 6 bases and J by 2 bases, with 13 bases between the two germline ends. Germline V gene sequence: CDR1 SQVTM, CDR2 ANQGSEA. The CDR3 has 14 residues.

This CDR3 reads CASRPPGQAGYGYTF. The DNA of the CDR3 is TGTGCCAGTAGACCCCCGGGACAGGCCGGATATGGCTACACCTTC. The chain combines TRBV19 with TRBJ1-2; TRBD1 agrees at 8 bases. This CDR3 is 15 amino acids long. The trim removed 6 bases at V and 5 bases at J, leaving 11 bases unmatched. Germline V gene lookup returns CDR1 LNHDA and CDR2 SQIVND (reference sequence).

This chain joins TRBV30 and TRBJ1-2, with D unclear. The CDR3 has 12 residues. CDR1 and CDR2 (germline): GTSNPN, SVGIG (reference sequence). V was cut by 1 base and J by 7 bases, with 10 bases left in between. The CDR3 DNA is TGTGCCTGGAGTGGACGGACTTCTGGCTACACCTTC. This gives the protein CAWSGRTSGYTF. Supplemented by reference TRBV30 and TRBJ1-2, the full variable domain reads SQTIHQWPATLVQPVGSPLSLECTVEGTSNPNLYWYRQAAGRGLQLLFYSVGIGQISSEVPQNLSASRPQDRQFILSSKKLLLSDSGFYLCAWSGRTSGYTFGSGTRLTVV.

J is TRBJ2-4 and V is TRBV19; 7 nucleotides match TRBD1. This CDR3 is built from 15 residues. Losses at the gene ends were 5 bases for V and 0 bases for J; bases not matched to a gene: 4. CDR1 is LNHDA, CDR2 SQIVND, per germline (reference sequence). CDR3 sequence (DNA): TGTGCCAGTAGTCCAGGGACAGTAGCCAAAAACATTCAGTACTTC. Translating gives CASSPGTVAKNIQYF.